This T cell receptor beta chain was profiled in a study of OX40 agonist ivuxolimab in advanced cancers. Study-level information: A history of anti-PD-1, anti-PD-L1 or anti-CTLA-4 therapy was acceptable, and approximately 41% had some.

V gave up 7 bases and J gave up 4 bases; unmatched junction bases: 8. Looked up from germline, CDR1 is MNHEY and CDR2 is SMNVEV (reference sequence). The CDR3 runs 15 residues. Sequencing was performed with immunoSEQ multiplex PCR; in TCRdb, only in-frame clones are kept and a portion is missing. Of tens of thousands of clones listed, 80% to 90% were seen once; the top ten hold 9% to 10%. The genes are TRBV27 and TRBJ2-3, with TRBD2 matching over 10 bases. This clonotype was sampled from an adult with an advanced solid tumor such as melanoma, head and neck, liver or kidney cancer. The sample in question was CD4+ or CD8+ T cells sorted from blood, obtained in a trial of the OX40 agonist ivuxolimab. The CDR3 nucleotides are TGTGCCAGCAAGGACCCTAGCGGGGGCTCAGATACGCAGTATTTT. This codes for CASKDPSGGSDTQYF.